This T cell receptor beta chain was recovered during a study of blood T cell repertoires in COVID-19. At the level of the study: Donors in the United States, Italy and Spain gave samples during acute or convalescent COVID-19.

Trimming at V came to 5 bases and at J to 2 bases, leaving 5 bases not matched to a gene. CDR3 size: 14 residues. From germline, CDR1 is KGHSH and CDR2 LQKENI. In the source study's methods: Amplified reference gene primers provided the basis for estimating nucleated cell counts. Method: immunoSEQ multiplex PCR; TCRdb's copy keeps in-frame clones and lacks some. That table supplies the V and J calls and clone size; D and trimming were determined from the DNA. This table holds roughly 200,000 clones, 70% to 90% found once. This receptor was obtained from a human donor with active or convalescent COVID-19. The donor label of this sample is uncertain. Sequencing was performed on peripheral blood. The J gene is TRBJ1-1, the V gene TRBV18; 7 bases agree with TRBD1. The CDR3 here is CASSSGQANTEAFF. The CDR3 DNA reads TGTGCCAGCTCATCAGGACAGGCCAACACTGAAGCTTTCTTT.